Presented here are 14 T cell receptor beta chains from one specimen sequenced in a study of neurological immune-mediated disorders. One entry per CDR3 protein, called by TCRdb with MiXCR from the 5' RACE reads. The data hold more than 70,000 distinct CDR3 sequences, with roughly a sixth observed a single time. The sequencing sample was made of PBMCs. All receptors derive from a woman between 35 and 50 years old in good health.

This clonotype was observed many times. The V call is TRBV20-1, the J call TRBJ2-5; maybe TRBD2 (5 bases). The CDR3 is made up of 14 amino acids. Germline values: CDR1 DFQATT, CDR2 SNEGSKA (reference sequence). The V gene lost 0 bases and the J gene lost 8 bases, with 16 bases spanning the gap. The CDR3 region is CSARDGGLPGTQYF. The CDR3 DNA follows: TGCAGTGCTAGAGATGGCGGCCTCCCGGGAACCCAGTACTTC.

This clonotype was counted many times. This chain joins TRBV15 and TRBJ2-5, with D unclear. The germline gives CDR1 LNHNV, CDR2 YYDKDF (reference sequence). The V end was cut by 0 bases, the J end by 5 bases, with 13 bases between. The CDR3 is made up of 15 amino acids. The CDR3 nucleotides read TGTGCCACCAGCAGAGATTCCGCCTTAGGGGAGACCCAGTACTTC. Its translation is CATSRDSALGETQYF. The full variable domain, with the rest looked up from reference TRBV15 and TRBJ2-5, is DAMVIQNPRYQVTQFGKPVTLSCSQTLNHNVMYWYQQKSSQAPKLLFHYYDKDFNNEADTPDNFQSRRPNTSFCFLDIRSPGLGDTAMYLCATSRDSALGETQYFGPGTRLLVL.

V and J are TRBV10-3 and TRBJ1-1; TRBD1 matches 10 bases. V was clipped by 6 bases and J by 5 bases; unmatched bases: 9. The CDR3 extends over 15 amino acids. The germline V gene has CDR1 ENHRY and CDR2 SYGVKD. As DNA, the CDR3 is TGTGCCATCAGGGAGACAGGGGGCGCGTGGACTGAAGCTTTCTTT. Protein product: CAIRETGGAWTEAFF.

This clonotype was recorded at least ten times. The chain is built from TRBV2 and TRBJ1-1, with a tentative D call TRBD1 (6 bases). This CDR3 is built from 15 residues. The germline V gene encodes CDR1 SNHLY and CDR2 FYNNEI. The V and J ends lost 3 bases and 1 base respectively, with 12 bases between them. The CDR3 protein is CASSESGVRNTEAFF. The CDR3 DNA sequence: TGTGCCAGCAGTGAGTCAGGGGTTAGGAACACTGAAGCTTTCTTT.

This clonotype was counted many times. The gene calls are TRBV28 and TRBJ2-5; TRBD1 agrees at 12 bases. The CDR3 sequence is 16 residues long. The V and J ends lost 5 bases and 6 bases, in that order; junction bases with no gene match: 10. Germline V gene data show CDR1 as MDHEN and CDR2 as SYDVKM. The DNA of the CDR3 is TGTGCCAGCAGTGTCACCGGGACAGGGGGCTCGAAGACCCAGTACTTC. Translation gives CASSVTGTGGSKTQYF.

This clonotype occurred many times. The chain employs TRBV27 and TRBJ1-2; 8 bases agree with TRBD1. Trimming took 5 bases from V and 7 from J; bases not matched to a gene: 9. The CDR3 sequence is 14 residues long. Germline lookup yields CDR1 MNHEY and CDR2 SMNVEV (reference sequence). CDR3 amino acids: CASSVAGGSSGYTF. The CDR3 nucleotides read TGTGCCAGCAGTGTGGCAGGGGGCTCCAGTGGCTACACCTTC.

This clonotype is labeled medium-sized (0.01 to 0.1%). The genes are TRBV20-1 and TRBJ2-1; D is undetermined. V was clipped by 0 bases and J by 0 bases, with 12 bases between them. Germline loops: CDR1 DFQATT, CDR2 SNEGSKA (reference sequence). This CDR3 contains 16 residues. The CDR3 region has the DNA TGCAGTGCTAGAGAATTCAAGGTTAGCTCCTACAATGAGCAGTTCTTC. Translation: CSAREFKVSSYNEQFF.

Concerning this clonotype: This clone may be a read error of a much larger clone one base away. J is TRBJ1-3 and V is TRBV20-1, with D hard to call. The V gene's germline CDR1 is DFQATT and CDR2 SNEGSKA (reference sequence). The length of the CDR3 is 14 residues. V was trimmed by 1 base and J by 5 bases, leaving 12 bases between them. The CDR3 DNA sequence: TGCAGTGCTAGAGGTTGGGAGATCAGAAACACCATATATTTT. Translation gives CSARGWEIRNTIYF.

This clonotype came up many times. The rearrangement uses TRBV24-1 and TRBJ2-3; 8 bases match TRBD2. CDR1 is KGHDR, CDR2 SFDVKD, per germline. The J segment lost 5 bases and the V segment lost 5 bases, leaving 2 bases of the junction unmatched. The CDR3 totals 13 residues. CDR3 nucleotide sequence: TGTGCCACCAGTGCGGGGGGGAGAGATACGCAGTATTTT. Translation gives CATSAGGRDTQYF.

In this sample, this clonotype turned up many times. The chain links TRBV3-1 to TRBJ1-3; D is uncertain. CDR1 and CDR2 from the germline V gene are LGHDT and YNNKEL (reference sequence). There are 15 residues in the CDR3. V was clipped by 4 bases and J by 3 bases, with 13 bases between them. The CDR3 DNA is TGTGCCAGCAGCCGACTAGTGAGGGATGGAAACACCATATATTTT. Translated: CASSRLVRDGNTIYF.

Ten or more counts support this clonotype. The junction differs from germline at one of its ends, possibly a read error. V usage is TRBV14 and J usage is TRBJ2-2; no reliable D call. Germline V CDR1 and CDR2: SGHDN, FVKESK. The CDR3 spans 14 residues. The CDR3 sequence: CASSQGRNTGELFF. The CDR3 DNA reads TGTGCCAGCAGTCAAGGAAGGAACACCGGGGAGCTGTTTTTT.

This clonotype was picked up many times. The V call is TRBV13, the J call TRBJ1-1, with TRBD1 as a possible D gene (6 bases). There are 16 residues in the CDR3. The V gene lost 1 base and the J gene lost 5 bases, with 17 bases spanning the gap. Germline lookup yields CDR1 PRHDT and CDR2 FYEKMQ (reference sequence). The DNA of the CDR3 is TGTGCCAGCAGCTTAGTGAGGTTGCAGGGGCGAACTGAAGCTTTCTTT. Amino acid sequence: CASSLVRLQGRTEAFF.

V usage is TRBV6-2 or TRBV6-3 and J usage is TRBJ2-5, with D possibly TRBD2 on 6 matching bases. Germline V lookup: CDR1 MNHEY, CDR2 SVGEGT. V gave up 6 bases and J gave up 4 bases, with 18 bases separating them. This CDR3 has 15 residues. CDR3 region: CASSPRLVSRETQYF. The CDR3 DNA sequence: TGTGCCAGCAGCCCCCGACTAGTATCCAGAGAGACCCAGTACTTC.

This clonotype appeared once. This may arise from a read error, as a much more abundant clone is one base away. This chain uses TRBV5-1 with TRBJ1-6; TRBD1 matches at 7 bases. Germline trimming cut 4 bases from V and 13 bases from J; bases unmatched to any gene: 8. Germline assignment: CDR1 SGHRS and CDR2 YFSETQ. CDR3 length: 13 residues. The CDR3, as DNA: TGCGCCAGCAGCCCGGACAGGTGCGTCCCCCTCCACTTT. Its translation is CASSPDRCVPLHF.